This T cell receptor beta chain comes out of a study of metastatic and nonmetastatic thyroid tumors. Study as a whole: Peripheral blood and tumor or nodule samples from malignant and benign thyroid patients were compared.

Ahead of thyroid surgery, no patient had received treatment of any kind. General study findings and limits: According to reports, the diversity of TCR beta was significantly higher in malignant thyroid tumors than in benign nodules, and this held in both blood and tumor samples.

On this clone: Its matching antigen is unknown. One end of the junction fails to match germline, which may point to a read error.

Authors' analysis steps: Using the CDR3 differences seen across clinicopathological groups, the authors built a distant-metastasis classifier for papillary thyroid cancer, which was meant to discriminate distant-metastatic patients. TCRdb re-called the PCR reads with MiXCR. These V and J calls originate from TCRdb's pipeline instead of the authors' own analysis. The table has tens of thousands of clones, approximately 25% seen once. The germline CDR1 and CDR2 sequences are LNHNV and YYDKDF (reference sequence). This CDR3 contains 15 residues. This clonotype originated in a female donor with papillary thyroid cancer or a benign thyroid nodule (not recorded which). Some clones in this sample may be carry-over from other donors' samples. This rearrangement joins TRBV15 to TRBJ2-3; 7 bases align to TRBD2. Specimen: tumor tissue. The CDR3 protein is CVTSRKRESTDTQYF. The CDR3 coding sequence is TGTGTCACCAGCAGGAAGCGGGAAAGCACAGATACGCAGTATTTT.